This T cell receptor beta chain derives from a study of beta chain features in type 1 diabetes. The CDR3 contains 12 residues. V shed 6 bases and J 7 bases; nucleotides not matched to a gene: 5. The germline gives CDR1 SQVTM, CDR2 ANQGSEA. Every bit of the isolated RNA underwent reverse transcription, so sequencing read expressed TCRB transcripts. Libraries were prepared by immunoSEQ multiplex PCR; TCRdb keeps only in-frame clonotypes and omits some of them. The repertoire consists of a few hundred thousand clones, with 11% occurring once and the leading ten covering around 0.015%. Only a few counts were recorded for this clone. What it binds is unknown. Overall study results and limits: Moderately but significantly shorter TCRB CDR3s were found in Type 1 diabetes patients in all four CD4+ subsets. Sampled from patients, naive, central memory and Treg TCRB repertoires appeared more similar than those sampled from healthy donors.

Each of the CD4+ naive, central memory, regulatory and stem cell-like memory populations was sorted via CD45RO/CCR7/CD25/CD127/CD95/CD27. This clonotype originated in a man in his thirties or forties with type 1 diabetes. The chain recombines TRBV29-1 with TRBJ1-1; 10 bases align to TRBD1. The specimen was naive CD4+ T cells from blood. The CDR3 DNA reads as TGCAGCGTGGTGGGGGACAGGGGTGAAGCTTTCTTT. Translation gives CSVVGDRGEAFF.